This T cell receptor beta chain was recorded in a study of cytomegalovirus exposure and HLA in healthy donors. Study summary: The approximately 120 validation repertoires, a later analysis reported, used the same platform as the 600 to 700 first-cohort repertoires. Study-wide results and caveats: The investigators catalogued 164 TCR beta chains as cytomegalovirus-associated. Most TCR sequences were seen very rarely across donors, but some public TCRs occurred in many. Published work reported that the classifier diagnosed cytomegalovirus status with high specificity and sensitivity.

Worth noting for this clone: What it recognizes is unknown.

Measured with immunoSEQ multiplex PCR; TCRdb has only the in-frame clones, and not every one. The sample yields some 90,000 clones, 96% seen once. The CDR3 has 16 residues. Germline V gene data show CDR1 as SGDLS and CDR2 as YYNGEE. Trimming cost V 3 bases and J 5 bases, with 20 bases left between them. Material for sequencing was PBMCs. The receptor was derived from a man aged 18 to 35 in good health and CMV-seronegative. The chain uses TRBV9 and TRBJ2-5, with D possibly TRBD1 on 6 matching bases. The CDR3 is CASSASPGLRGETQYF. In DNA form, the CDR3 reads TGTGCCAGCAGCGCGAGTCCGGGCCTAAGGGGGGAGACCCAGTACTTC.